This TCR beta chain was sequenced during a study of blood T cell repertoires in COVID-19. Profiled with immunoSEQ multiplex PCR; TCRdb holds only in-frame clones, not every one. Of a few hundred thousand clones listed, over 75% are singletons. V lost 1 base and J lost 2; bases outside the gene matches: 10. The germline V gene has CDR1 LGHDT and CDR2 YNNKEL (reference sequence). The CDR3 has 17 residues. The sample comprised PBMCs or T cells enriched from blood (not recorded which). The rearrangement links TRBV3-1 (or the pseudogene TRBV3-2) to TRBJ2-7; TRBD1 matches at 8 bases. The origin of this receptor is a man aged 25 to 40 in a cohort exposed to, infected with or recovered from COVID-19 (not recorded which). DNA for the CDR3: TGTGCCAGCAGCCAAGTCCCCCCGAGGACAGGGACCTACGAGCAGTACTTC. Translation gives CASSQVPPRTGTYEQYF.